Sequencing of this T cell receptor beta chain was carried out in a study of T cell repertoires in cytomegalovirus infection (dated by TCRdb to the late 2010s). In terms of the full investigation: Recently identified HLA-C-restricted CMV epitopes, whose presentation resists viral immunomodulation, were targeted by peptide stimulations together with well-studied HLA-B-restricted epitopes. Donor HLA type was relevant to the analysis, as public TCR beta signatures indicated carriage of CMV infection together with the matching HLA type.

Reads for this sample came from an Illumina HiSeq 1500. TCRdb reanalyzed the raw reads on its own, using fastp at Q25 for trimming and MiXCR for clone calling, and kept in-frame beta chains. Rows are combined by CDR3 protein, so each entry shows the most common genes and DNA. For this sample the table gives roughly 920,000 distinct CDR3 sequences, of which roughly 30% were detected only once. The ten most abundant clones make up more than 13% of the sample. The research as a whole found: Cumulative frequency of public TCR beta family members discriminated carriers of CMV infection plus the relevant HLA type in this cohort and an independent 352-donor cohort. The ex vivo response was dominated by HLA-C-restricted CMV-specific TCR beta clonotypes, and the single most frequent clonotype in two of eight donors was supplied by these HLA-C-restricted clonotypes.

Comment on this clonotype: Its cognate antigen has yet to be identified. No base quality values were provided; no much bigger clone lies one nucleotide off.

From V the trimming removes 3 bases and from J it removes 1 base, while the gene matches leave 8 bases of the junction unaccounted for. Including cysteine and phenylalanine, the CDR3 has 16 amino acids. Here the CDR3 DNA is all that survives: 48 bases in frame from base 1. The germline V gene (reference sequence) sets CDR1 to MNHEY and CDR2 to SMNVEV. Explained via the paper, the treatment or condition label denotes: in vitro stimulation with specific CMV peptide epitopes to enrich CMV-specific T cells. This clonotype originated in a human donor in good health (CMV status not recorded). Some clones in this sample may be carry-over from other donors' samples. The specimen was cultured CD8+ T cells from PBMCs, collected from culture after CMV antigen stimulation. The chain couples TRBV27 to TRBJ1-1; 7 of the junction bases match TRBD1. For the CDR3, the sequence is CASSLLYTGENTEAFF. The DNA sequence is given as TGTGCCAGCAGTTTGTTATATACAGGGGAGAACACTGAAGCTTTCTTT.